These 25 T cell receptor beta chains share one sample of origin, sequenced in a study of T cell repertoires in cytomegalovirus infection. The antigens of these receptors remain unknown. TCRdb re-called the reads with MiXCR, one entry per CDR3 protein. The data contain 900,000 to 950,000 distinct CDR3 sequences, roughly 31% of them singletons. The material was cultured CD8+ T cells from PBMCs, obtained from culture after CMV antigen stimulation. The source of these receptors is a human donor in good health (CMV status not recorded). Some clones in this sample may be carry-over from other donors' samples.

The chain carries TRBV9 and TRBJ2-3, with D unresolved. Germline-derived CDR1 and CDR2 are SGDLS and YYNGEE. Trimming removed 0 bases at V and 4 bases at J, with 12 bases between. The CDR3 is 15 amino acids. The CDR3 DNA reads TGTGCCAGCAGCGTAGAAGACTCTAGGTCAGATACGCAGTATTTT. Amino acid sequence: CASSVEDSRSDTQYF.

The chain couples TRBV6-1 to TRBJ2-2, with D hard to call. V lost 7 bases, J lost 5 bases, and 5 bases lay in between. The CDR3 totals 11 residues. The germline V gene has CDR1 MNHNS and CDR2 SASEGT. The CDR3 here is CASMETGELFF. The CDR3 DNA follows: TGTGCCAGCATGGAGACCGGGGAGCTGTTTTTT.

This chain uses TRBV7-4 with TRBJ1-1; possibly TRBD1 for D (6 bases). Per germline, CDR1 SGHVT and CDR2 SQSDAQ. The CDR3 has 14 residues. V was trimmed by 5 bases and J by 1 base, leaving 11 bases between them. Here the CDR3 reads CASSGGAGNTEAFF. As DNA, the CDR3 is TGTGCCAGCAGCGGGGGCGCTGGGAACACTGAAGCTTTCTTT.

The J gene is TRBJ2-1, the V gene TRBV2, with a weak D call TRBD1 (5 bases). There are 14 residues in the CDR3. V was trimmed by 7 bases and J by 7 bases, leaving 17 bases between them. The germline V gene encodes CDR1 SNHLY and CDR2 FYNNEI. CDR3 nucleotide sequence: TGTGCCAGCACCCTCCCGGACATAAAAAATGAGCAGTTCTTC. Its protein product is CASTLPDIKNEQFF.

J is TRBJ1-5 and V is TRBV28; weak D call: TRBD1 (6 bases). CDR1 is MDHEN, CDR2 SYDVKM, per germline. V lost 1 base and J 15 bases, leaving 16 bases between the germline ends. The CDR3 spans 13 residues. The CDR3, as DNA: TGTGCCAGCAGTTTATCGTTACAGGGATGGGGGCATTTT. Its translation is CASSLSLQGWGHF. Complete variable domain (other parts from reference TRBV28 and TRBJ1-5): DVKVTQSSRYLVKRTGEKVFLECVQDMDHENMFWYRQDPGLGLRLIYFSYDVKMKEKGDIPEGYSVSREKKERFSLILESASTNQTSMYLCASSLSLQGWGHFGDGTRLSIL.

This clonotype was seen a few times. CDR3 loop: CASSLTRRVNRETQYF. Here the CDR3 DNA reads TGTGCCAGCAGCTTGACCCGGCGGGTGAATAGAGAGACCCAGTACTTC. This chain joins TRBV11-2 and TRBJ2-5; D perhaps matches TRBD2 (5 bases). V was shortened by 3 bases and J by 4 bases, with 18 bases between the two germline ends. Germline CDR1 and CDR2: SGHAT and FQNNGV. The CDR3 contains 16 residues.

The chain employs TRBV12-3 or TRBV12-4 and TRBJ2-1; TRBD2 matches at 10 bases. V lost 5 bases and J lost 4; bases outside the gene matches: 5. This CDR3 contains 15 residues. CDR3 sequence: CASSRPSGGYNEQFF. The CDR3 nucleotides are TGTGCCAGCAGTCGACCTAGCGGGGGTTACAATGAGCAGTTCTTC.

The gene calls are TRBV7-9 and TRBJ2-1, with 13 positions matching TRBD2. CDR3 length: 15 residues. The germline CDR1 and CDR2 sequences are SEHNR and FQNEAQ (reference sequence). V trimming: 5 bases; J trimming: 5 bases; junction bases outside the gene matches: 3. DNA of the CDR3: TGTGCCAGCAGCACCGGGACTAGCGGGGACAATGAGCAGTTCTTC. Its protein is CASSTGTSGDNEQFF.

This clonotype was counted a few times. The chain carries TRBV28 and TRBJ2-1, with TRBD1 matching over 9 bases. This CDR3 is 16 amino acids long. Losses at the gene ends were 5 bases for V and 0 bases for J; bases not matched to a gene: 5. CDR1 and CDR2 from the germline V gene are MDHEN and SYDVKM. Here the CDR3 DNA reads TGTGCCAGCAGTACCTTGACAGGGGGCTCCTACAATGAGCAGTTCTTC. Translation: CASSTLTGGSYNEQFF.

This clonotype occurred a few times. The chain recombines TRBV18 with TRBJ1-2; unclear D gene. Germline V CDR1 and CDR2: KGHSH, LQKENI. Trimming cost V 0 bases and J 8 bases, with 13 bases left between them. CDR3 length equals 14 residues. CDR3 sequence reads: CASSPPGDGEGYTF. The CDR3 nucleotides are TGTGCCAGCTCACCACCTGGAGACGGGGAAGGCTACACCTTC.

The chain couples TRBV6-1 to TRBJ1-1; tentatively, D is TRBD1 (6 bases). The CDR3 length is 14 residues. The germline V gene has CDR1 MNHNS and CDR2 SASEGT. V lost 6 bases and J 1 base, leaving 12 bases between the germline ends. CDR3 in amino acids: CASRPRGSNTEAFF. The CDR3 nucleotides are TGTGCCAGCAGGCCCAGGGGTTCGAACACTGAAGCTTTCTTT.

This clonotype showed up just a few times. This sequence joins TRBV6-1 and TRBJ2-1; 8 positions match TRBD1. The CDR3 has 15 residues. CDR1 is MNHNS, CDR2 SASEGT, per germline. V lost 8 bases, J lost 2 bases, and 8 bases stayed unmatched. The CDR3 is CASCTGTGPYNEQFF. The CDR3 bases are TGTGCCAGCTGCACCGGGACAGGACCCTACAATGAGCAGTTCTTC.

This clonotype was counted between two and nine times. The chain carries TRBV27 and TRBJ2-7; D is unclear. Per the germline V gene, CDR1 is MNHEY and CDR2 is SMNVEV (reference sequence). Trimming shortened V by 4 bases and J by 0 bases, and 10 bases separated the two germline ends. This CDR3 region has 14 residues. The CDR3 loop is CASSYSVSSYEQYF. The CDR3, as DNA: TGTGCCAGCAGTTATTCAGTAAGCTCCTACGAGCAGTACTTC.

DNA for the CDR3: TGTGCCATCGTGGACAGGGGAAGGGACAATGAGCAGTTCTTC. Translated: CAIVDRGRDNEQFF. The V and J genes are TRBV10-3 and TRBJ2-1; 9 bases are shared with TRBD1. V was clipped by 8 bases and J by 5 bases; unmatched bases: 7. Per the germline V gene, CDR1 is ENHRY and CDR2 is SYGVKD. This CDR3 has 14 residues.

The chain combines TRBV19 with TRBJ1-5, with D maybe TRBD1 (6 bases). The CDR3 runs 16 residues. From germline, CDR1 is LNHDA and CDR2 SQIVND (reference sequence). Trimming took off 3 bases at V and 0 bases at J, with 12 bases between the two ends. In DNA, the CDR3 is TGTGCCAGTAGTATCTGGACAGAAAATAGCAATCAGCCCCAGCATTTT. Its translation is CASSIWTENSNQPQHF.

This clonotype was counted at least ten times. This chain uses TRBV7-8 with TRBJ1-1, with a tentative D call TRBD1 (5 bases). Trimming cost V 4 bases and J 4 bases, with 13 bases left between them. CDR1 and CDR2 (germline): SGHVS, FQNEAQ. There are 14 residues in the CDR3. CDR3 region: CASSSRQKGTEAFF. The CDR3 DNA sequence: TGTGCCAGCAGCTCCAGACAGAAGGGCACTGAAGCTTTCTTT.

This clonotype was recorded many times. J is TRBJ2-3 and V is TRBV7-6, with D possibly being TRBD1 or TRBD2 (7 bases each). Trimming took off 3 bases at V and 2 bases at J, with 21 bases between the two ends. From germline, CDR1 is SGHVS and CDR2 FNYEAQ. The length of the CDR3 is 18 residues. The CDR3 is CASSFNPPQGGDTDTQYF. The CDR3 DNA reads TGTGCCAGCAGCTTCAACCCCCCCCAGGGGGGGGACACAGATACGCAGTATTTT.

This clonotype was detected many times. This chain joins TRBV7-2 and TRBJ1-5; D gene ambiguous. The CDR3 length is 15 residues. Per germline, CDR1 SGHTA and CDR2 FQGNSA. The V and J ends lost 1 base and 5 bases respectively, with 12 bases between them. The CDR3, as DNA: TGTGCCAGCAGCTTAGATGGCCTCTGGGATCAGCCCCAGCATTTT. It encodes CASSLDGLWDQPQHF.

DNA for the CDR3: TGTGCCAGCAGTTTGGGGACAGGGGGTTTCCAAGAGCAGTTCTTC. Its protein product is CASSLGTGGFQEQFF. The V call is TRBV27, the J call TRBJ2-1; 11 nucleotides align to TRBD1. V trimming: 3 bases; J trimming: 10 bases; junction bases outside the gene matches: 8. This CDR3 region has 15 residues. Germline CDR1 is MNHEY and CDR2 is SMNVEV (reference sequence).

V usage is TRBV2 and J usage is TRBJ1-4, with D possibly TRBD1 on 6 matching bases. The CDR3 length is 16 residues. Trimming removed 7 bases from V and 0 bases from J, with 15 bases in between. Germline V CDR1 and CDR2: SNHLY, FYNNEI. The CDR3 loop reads CASKTGMGATNEKLFF. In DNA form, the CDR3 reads TGTGCCAGCAAAACAGGGATGGGTGCAACTAATGAAAAACTGTTTTTT.

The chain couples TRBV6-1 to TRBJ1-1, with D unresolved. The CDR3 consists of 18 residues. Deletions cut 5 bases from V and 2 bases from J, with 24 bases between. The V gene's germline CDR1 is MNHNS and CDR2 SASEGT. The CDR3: CASSYPNPVRAINTEAFF. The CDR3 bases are TGTGCCAGCAGTTACCCAAATCCCGTGAGGGCGATAAACACTGAAGCTTTCTTT.

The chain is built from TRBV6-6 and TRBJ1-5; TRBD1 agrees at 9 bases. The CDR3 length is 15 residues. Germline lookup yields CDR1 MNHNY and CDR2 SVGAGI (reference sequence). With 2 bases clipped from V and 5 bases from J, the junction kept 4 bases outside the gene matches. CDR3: CASSYRDREDQPQHF. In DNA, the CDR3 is TGTGCCAGCAGTTACAGGGACAGGGAGGATCAGCCCCAGCATTTT.

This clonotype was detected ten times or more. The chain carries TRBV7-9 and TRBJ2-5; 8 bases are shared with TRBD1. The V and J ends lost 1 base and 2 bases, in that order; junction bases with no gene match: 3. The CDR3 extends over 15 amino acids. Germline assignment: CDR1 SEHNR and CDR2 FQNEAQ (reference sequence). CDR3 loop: CASSLGTGPQETQYF. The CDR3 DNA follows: TGTGCCAGCAGCTTAGGGACAGGGCCTCAAGAGACCCAGTACTTC.

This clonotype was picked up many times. CDR3 sequence: CASSLEGGLLGTEAFF. DNA for the CDR3: TGTGCCAGCAGCTTAGAAGGGGGCTTATTGGGTACTGAAGCTTTCTTT. The rearrangement uses TRBV7-8 and TRBJ1-1, with 7 bases that match TRBD1. After removal of 1 base from V and 5 bases from J, the junction contained 10 bases not matched to a gene. In germline, CDR1 is SGHVS, CDR2 FQNEAQ. CDR3 length: 16 amino acids.

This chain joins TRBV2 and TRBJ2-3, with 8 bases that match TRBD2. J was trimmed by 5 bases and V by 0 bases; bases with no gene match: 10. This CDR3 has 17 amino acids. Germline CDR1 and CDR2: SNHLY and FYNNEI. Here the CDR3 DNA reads TGTGCCAGCAGTGAAGCAGGTAGCGGGGCCTACCTAGATACGCAGTATTTT. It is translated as CASSEAGSGAYLDTQYF.